A single sample gave rise to the 14 T cell receptor beta chains below, sequenced in a study of PD-L1 blockade in urothelial cancer. The table came from immunoSEQ multiplex PCR; TCRdb's copy has only in-frame clones and leaves some out. Among 70,000 or so clones listed, almost 90% were seen once. The time point here: pretreatment peripheral blood. The source was PBMCs, collected around atezolizumab (anti-PD-L1) treatment. All receptors derive from a man aged 65-85 years with urothelial cancer.

The gene calls are TRBV4-2 and TRBJ2-3, with 7 bases lining up with TRBD2. This CDR3 is 14 amino acids long. The V gene end was trimmed by 5 bases and the J gene end by 2 bases; junction bases not matched to a gene: 4. Germline CDR1 reads LGHNA; CDR2 reads YNFKEQ. The CDR3 sequence is CASSGGSPTDTQYF. CDR3 DNA sequence: TGTGCCAGCAGCGGCGGGAGCCCCACAGATACGCAGTATTTT.

In its sample, this clone was seen many times. The chain joins TRBV27 to TRBJ2-2, with 14 positions matching TRBD2. The germline V gene encodes CDR1 MNHEY and CDR2 SMNVEV (reference sequence). The length of the CDR3 is 20 residues. With V trimmed by 5 bases and J by 0 bases, 11 bases remained unmatched. Here the CDR3 reads CASSARLGLAGASNTGELFF. DNA for the CDR3: TGTGCCAGCAGTGCCCGCCTGGGACTAGCGGGAGCCTCGAACACCGGGGAGCTGTTTTTT.

V usage is TRBV4-2 and J usage is TRBJ2-1, with 10 positions matching TRBD2. The CDR3 loop spans 18 amino acids. The V and J ends lost 0 bases and 3 bases, in that order; junction bases with no gene match: 8. Germline assignment: CDR1 LGHNA and CDR2 YNFKEQ. DNA of the CDR3: TGTGCCAGCAGCCAAGAGGGCCTAGCGGGAGCGAACTACAATGAGCAGTTCTTC. It yields the protein CASSQEGLAGANYNEQFF.

The gene calls are TRBV9 and TRBJ1-4; D perhaps matches TRBD1 (5 bases). Germline CDR1 SGDLS, CDR2 YYNGEE. The CDR3 extends over 16 amino acids. V was trimmed by 1 base and J by 3 bases, leaving 13 bases between them. The CDR3 DNA follows: TGTGCCAGCAGCGTATCGGCAGGGCAAGCTAATGAAAAACTGTTTTTT. It specifies CASSVSAGQANEKLFF. Based on the CDR3 plus reference TRBV9 and TRBJ1-4, the full variable domain is DSGVTQTPKHLITATGQRVTLRCSPRSGDLSVYWYQQSLDQGLQFLIQYYNGEERAKGNILERFSAQQFPDLHSELNLSSLELGDSALYFCASSVSAGQANEKLFFGSGTQLSVL.

The gene calls are TRBV19 and TRBJ2-5; TRBD2 might be the D (5 bases). Germline values: CDR1 LNHDA, CDR2 SQIVND (reference sequence). Trimming pared 5 bases from V and 4 bases from J, leaving 17 bases between. CDR3 length: 15 residues. The CDR3 nucleotides are TGTGCCAGTAGTCCGGAACGTGGACGGGGAGAGACCCAGTACTTC. This sequence encodes CASSPERGRGETQYF.

The chain recombines TRBV19 with TRBJ1-4; the match to TRBD1 covers 8 bases. Germline V gene sequence: CDR1 LNHDA, CDR2 SQIVND (reference sequence). V shed 8 bases, J shed 8 bases, and the junction held 7 bases outside the gene matches. This CDR3 region has 13 residues. The CDR3 DNA reads as TGTGCCAGTCGCCAGGGGGCAGGAGAAAAACTGTTTTTT. The encoded protein is CASRQGAGEKLFF.

The V call is TRBV5-1, the J call TRBJ2-1; a possible D gene is TRBD1 (5 bases). Per germline, CDR1 SGHRS and CDR2 YFSETQ. The CDR3 is 15 residues long. The V end lost 2 bases, the J end lost 5 bases, and 14 bases lay between the germline ends. The CDR3 spells CASSFRAASDNEQFF. CDR3 DNA sequence: TGCGCCAGCAGCTTCAGGGCTGCGTCTGACAATGAGCAGTTCTTC.

The J gene is TRBJ2-7, the V gene TRBV29-1; D possibly corresponds to TRBD1 (5 bases). Germline-derived CDR1 and CDR2 are SQVTM and ANQGSEA. This CDR3 is 15 amino acids long. The V end was cut by 0 bases, the J end by 3 bases, with 15 bases between. CDR3 residues: CSVEDQGSSGYEQYF. Here the CDR3 DNA reads TGCAGCGTTGAAGATCAGGGAAGTAGTGGCTACGAGCAGTACTTC.

The chain recombines TRBV9 with TRBJ2-3; D is uncertain. The CDR3 is made up of 14 amino acids. CDR1 is SGDLS and CDR2 is YYNGEE in the germline V gene. Trimming cost V 0 bases and J 2 bases, with 7 bases left between them. In DNA, the CDR3 is TGTGCCAGCAGCGTAGAGCTAGTCACAGATACGCAGTATTTT. Translation gives CASSVELVTDTQYF.

The CDR3 coding sequence is TGTGCCAGCAGCTTAGGCCAGAAAGAGACCCAGTACTTC. It is translated as CASSLGQKETQYF. The chain combines TRBV11-1 with TRBJ2-5; D ambiguous. Germline V gives CDR1 SGHAT, CDR2 FQDESV (reference sequence). Trimming left V 1 base short and J 3 bases short, with 6 bases between. The CDR3 is made up of 13 amino acids.

The chain is built from TRBV9 and TRBJ2-1, with 7 bases aligning to TRBD2. The CDR3 is made up of 15 amino acids. Germline V gives CDR1 SGDLS, CDR2 YYNGEE. Losses at the gene ends were 3 bases for V and 10 bases for J; bases not matched to a gene: 13. CDR3 region: CASSAGLGGREEQFF. As DNA, the CDR3 is TGTGCCAGCAGCGCCGGTCTAGGCGGGAGAGAGGAGCAGTTCTTC.

The chain has TRBV28 and TRBJ2-1, with TRBD2 as a possible D gene (5 bases). The germline gives CDR1 MDHEN, CDR2 SYDVKM. V dropped 3 bases and J dropped 0 bases, with 9 bases sitting between them. The length of the CDR3 is 15 residues. The CDR3 sequence: CASSFPDFSYNEQFF. CDR3 sequence (DNA): TGTGCCAGCAGTTTCCCGGACTTCTCCTACAATGAGCAGTTCTTC.

This clone was seen only once. The genes are TRBV19 and TRBJ2-3; TRBD1 might be the D (6 bases). This CDR3 has 13 residues. Germline CDR1 reads LNHDA; CDR2 reads SQIVND (reference sequence). V was trimmed by 5 bases and J by 6 bases, leaving 12 bases between them. The CDR3, as DNA: TGTGCCAGTAGTCCTGGACAGACGGATACGCAGTATTTT. It codes for CASSPGQTDTQYF.

The CDR3 sequence: CASSEHGPYGYTF. DNA of the CDR3: TGCGCCAGCAGTGAGCACGGTCCCTATGGCTACACCTTC. This sequence joins TRBV10-1 and TRBJ1-2; the D is unclear. Trimming left V 2 bases short and J 4 bases short, with 8 bases between. Germline values: CDR1 WNHNN, CDR2 SYGVQD (reference sequence). The CDR3 length is 13 residues.